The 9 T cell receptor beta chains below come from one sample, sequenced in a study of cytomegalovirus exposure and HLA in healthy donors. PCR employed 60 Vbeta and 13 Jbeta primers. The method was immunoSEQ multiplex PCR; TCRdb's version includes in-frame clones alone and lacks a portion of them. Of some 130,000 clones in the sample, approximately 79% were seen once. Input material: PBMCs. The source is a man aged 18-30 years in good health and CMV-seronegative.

The CDR3: CSASVQGIAFF. DNA of the CDR3: TGCAGTGCCTCCGTACAGGGAATAGCTTTCTTT. The chain combines TRBV20-1 with TRBJ1-1; possibly TRBD1 for D (6 bases). Trimming took off 6 bases at V and 10 bases at J, with 15 bases between the two ends. Per germline, CDR1 DFQATT and CDR2 SNEGSKA (reference sequence). The CDR3 extends over 11 amino acids.

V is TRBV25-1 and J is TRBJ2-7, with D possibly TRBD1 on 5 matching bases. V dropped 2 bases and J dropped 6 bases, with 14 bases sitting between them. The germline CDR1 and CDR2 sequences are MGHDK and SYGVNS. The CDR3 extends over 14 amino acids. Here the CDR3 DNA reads TGTGCCAGCAGTGAAATCGGCAGGACAACCGAGCAGTACTTC. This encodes CASSEIGRTTEQYF.

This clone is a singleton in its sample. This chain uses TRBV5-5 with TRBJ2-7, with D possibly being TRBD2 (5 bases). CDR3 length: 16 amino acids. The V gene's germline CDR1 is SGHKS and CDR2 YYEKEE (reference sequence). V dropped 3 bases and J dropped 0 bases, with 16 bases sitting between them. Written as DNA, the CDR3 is TGTGCCAGCAGCTCCCTCACCGGCGAGGGCTCCTACGAGCAGTACTTC. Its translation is CASSSLTGEGSYEQYF.

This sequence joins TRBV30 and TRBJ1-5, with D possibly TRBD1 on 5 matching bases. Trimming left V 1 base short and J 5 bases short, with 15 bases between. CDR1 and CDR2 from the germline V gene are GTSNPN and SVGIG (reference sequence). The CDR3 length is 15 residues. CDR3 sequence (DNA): TGTGCCTGGAGTGGGGGGGGAGTTTGGTATCAGCCCCAGCATTTT. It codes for CAWSGGGVWYQPQHF.

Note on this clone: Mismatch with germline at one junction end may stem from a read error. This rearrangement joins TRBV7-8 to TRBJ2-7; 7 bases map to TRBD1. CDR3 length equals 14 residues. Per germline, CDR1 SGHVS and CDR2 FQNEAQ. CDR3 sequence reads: CASSLGEGTAEIPF. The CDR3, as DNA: TGTGCCAGCAGCTTAGGGGAAGGGACAGCCGAAATCCCCTTC.

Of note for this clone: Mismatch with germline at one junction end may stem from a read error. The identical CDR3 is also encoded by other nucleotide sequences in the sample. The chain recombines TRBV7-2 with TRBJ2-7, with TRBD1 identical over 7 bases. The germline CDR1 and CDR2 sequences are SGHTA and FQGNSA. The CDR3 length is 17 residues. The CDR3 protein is CASSLAKDRIYLYEQYF. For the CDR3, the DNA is TGTGCCAGTAGCTTAGCAAAGGACAGGATTTATCTCTACGAGCAGTACTTC.

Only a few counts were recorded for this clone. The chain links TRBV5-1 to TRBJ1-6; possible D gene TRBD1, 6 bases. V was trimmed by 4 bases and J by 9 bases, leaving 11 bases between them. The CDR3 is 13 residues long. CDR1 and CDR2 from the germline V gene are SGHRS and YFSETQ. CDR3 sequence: CASSQDSTSPLHF. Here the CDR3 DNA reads TGCGCCAGCAGCCAGGACAGTACTTCACCCCTCCACTTT.

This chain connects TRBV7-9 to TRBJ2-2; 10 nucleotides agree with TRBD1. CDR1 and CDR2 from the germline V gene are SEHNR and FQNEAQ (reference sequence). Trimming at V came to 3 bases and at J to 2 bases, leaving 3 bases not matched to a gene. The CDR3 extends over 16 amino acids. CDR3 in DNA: TGTGCCAGCAGCTTTCGGACAGGGGGAAACACCGGGGAGCTGTTTTTT. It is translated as CASSFRTGGNTGELFF.

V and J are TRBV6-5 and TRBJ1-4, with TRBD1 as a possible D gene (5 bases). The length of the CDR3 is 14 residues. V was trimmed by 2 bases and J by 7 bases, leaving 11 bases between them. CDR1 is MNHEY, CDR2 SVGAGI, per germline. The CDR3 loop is CASSYGGGGEKLFF. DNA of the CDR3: TGTGCCAGCAGTTACGGCGGGGGAGGTGAAAAACTGTTTTTT.